These 13 T cell receptor beta chains originate from one sample sequenced in a study of identical twins. TCRdb analysed the 5' RACE reads with MiXCR anew, one entry per CDR3 protein. There are approximately 690,000 distinct CDR3 sequences in the sample; around 6% occur only once, and 1.5% to 2% lies in the top ten. Input material: naive T cells sorted from blood. These receptors all stem from a man aged 18 to 35 in good health.

The CDR3: CASAGQGALYGYTF. In DNA form, the CDR3 reads TGCGCCAGCGCAGGACAGGGGGCGCTCTATGGCTACACCTTC. The rearrangement uses TRBV10-2 and TRBJ1-2, with TRBD1 identical over 11 bases. With V trimmed by 8 bases and J by 4 bases, 6 bases remained unmatched. Germline CDR1 and CDR2: WSHSY and SAAADI. The CDR3 has 14 amino acids.

This clonotype was recorded at least ten times. The V gene is TRBV29-1, the J gene TRBJ2-3; D is perhaps TRBD2 (6 bases). The germline CDR1 and CDR2 sequences are SQVTM and ANQGSEA. This CDR3 has 14 amino acids. V was shortened by 4 bases and J by 0 bases, with 11 bases between the two germline ends. CDR3 in amino acids: CSVVGGKSTDTQYF. CDR3 nucleotide sequence: TGCAGCGTTGTTGGCGGGAAAAGCACAGATACGCAGTATTTT.

In its sample, this clonotype was seen a few times. J is TRBJ2-7 and V is TRBV20-1; 13 positions agree with TRBD2. The CDR3 is made up of 13 amino acids. Looked up from germline, CDR1 is DFQATT and CDR2 is SNEGSKA (reference sequence). Written as DNA, the CDR3 is TGCATTGGACTAGCGGGAGTGTCCGACGAGCAGTACGTC. Residues: CIGLAGVSDEQYV.

This clonotype has at least ten counts. This chain links TRBV6-2 or TRBV6-3 with TRBJ1-1, with a tentative D call TRBD1 (5 bases). This CDR3 is 12 amino acids long. Germline lookup yields CDR1 MNHEY and CDR2 SVGEGT. The ends were cut back, 7 bases at V and 7 bases at J, with 13 bases in the middle. The CDR3 DNA reads as TGTGCCAGCACAGGGTCCTACCATGAAGCTTTCTTT. Its translation: CASTGSYHEAFF.

This clonotype showed up many times. The genes are TRBV5-1 and TRBJ2-1; 8 bases match TRBD2. The germline CDR1 and CDR2 sequences are SGHRS and YFSETQ. V was clipped by 5 bases and J by 2 bases; unmatched bases: 6. CDR3 size: 15 residues. CDR3 in amino acids: CASRTGLATYNEQFF. The CDR3 DNA reads TGCGCCAGCAGGACCGGACTAGCTACCTACAATGAGCAGTTCTTC.

This clonotype has ten or more counts. The CDR3 DNA follows: TGCGCCAGCAGCCCGAAGGGACAGAGCTCCTACAATGAGCAGTTCTTC. It codes for CASSPKGQSSYNEQFF. The V gene is TRBV5-1, the J gene TRBJ2-1; TRBD1 matches at 7 bases. The CDR3 totals 16 residues. CDR1 is SGHRS and CDR2 is YFSETQ in the germline V gene. Trimming at V came to 4 bases and at J to 0 bases, leaving 7 bases not matched to a gene.

There are many counts of this clonotype. The V call is TRBV20-1, the J call TRBJ1-1; 7 bases agree with TRBD1. Germline V gives CDR1 DFQATT, CDR2 SNEGSKA (reference sequence). This CDR3 has 14 amino acids. Germline trimming cut 0 bases from V and 9 bases from J; bases unmatched to any gene: 10. The CDR3 nucleotides are TGCAGTGCTAGAGATAACAGGGGAGTCCCACAAGCTTTCTTT. Translated, it gives CSARDNRGVPQAFF.

At least ten counts were recorded for this clonotype. The V and J genes are TRBV20-1 and TRBJ2-2; a weak D match, TRBD2 (5 bases). The CDR3 has 16 residues. V was cut by 0 bases and J by 2 bases, with 13 bases left in between. Germline V gene data show CDR1 as DFQATT and CDR2 as SNEGSKA (reference sequence). CDR3 sequence: CSARDYRSGNTGELFF. For the CDR3, the DNA is TGCAGTGCTAGAGATTATAGAAGCGGAAACACCGGGGAGCTGTTTTTT.

This clonotype has ten or more counts. The rearrangement uses TRBV12-3 or TRBV12-4 and TRBJ1-5; TRBD1 is a possible D gene (6 bases). The V end was cut by 3 bases, the J end by 2 bases, with 11 bases between. The length of the CDR3 is 15 residues. This chain's CDR3 is CASSLRGIRNQPQHF. CDR3 nucleotide sequence: TGTGCCAGCAGTTTGAGGGGGATCCGCAATCAGCCCCAGCATTTT.

This clonotype was seen a handful of times. The genes are TRBV25-1 and TRBJ2-7; D remains unclear. The CDR3 covers 13 residues. Germline V lookup: CDR1 MGHDK, CDR2 SYGVNS. V lost 7 bases, J lost 0 bases, and 10 bases lay in between. The CDR3 bases are TGTGCCAGCAATTCTGAGAGCTCCTACGAGCAGTACGTC. Its protein product is CASNSESSYEQYV.

The V call is TRBV6-1, the J call TRBJ2-4; TRBD1 might be the D (8 bases). V was pared by 6 bases and J by 1 base, with 13 bases between. The length of the CDR3 is 15 residues. CDR1 and CDR2 (germline): MNHNS, SASEGT. This chain's CDR3 is CASSQQGGAKNIQYF. The CDR3 DNA is TGTGCCAGCAGCCAACAGGGGGGGGCCAAAAACATTCAGTACTTC.

This clonotype was detected a few times. V usage is TRBV27 and J usage is TRBJ2-7; 10 nucleotides agree with TRBD2. After removal of 1 base from V and 1 base from J, the junction contained 7 bases not matched to a gene. This CDR3 comprises 17 residues. Germline CDR1 is MNHEY and CDR2 is SMNVEV (reference sequence). The CDR3 reads CASSLLSSGSKSYEQYF. CDR3 sequence (DNA): TGTGCCAGCAGTTTATTGTCTAGCGGGAGTAAGTCCTACGAGCAGTACTTC.

The sample holds many counts of this clonotype. CDR3 loop: CASSLGRGDEVYYEQYV. The CDR3 bases are TGTGCCAGCAGCTTAGGAAGGGGAGACGAAGTTTACTACGAGCAGTACGTC. The chain couples TRBV7-9 to TRBJ2-7, with D perhaps given as TRBD1 or TRBD2 (5 bases each). The V gene lost 1 base and the J gene lost 3 bases, with 19 bases spanning the gap. The CDR3 runs 17 residues. The V gene's germline CDR1 is SEHNR and CDR2 FQNEAQ (reference sequence).